This T cell receptor beta chain derives from a study of CD8 T cells in Susac syndrome. After extraction with the RNeasy kit, about 0.45 to 1 ug of the RNA was reverse transcribed using random hexamers. Amplification of TCR beta CDR3 was carried out by immunoSEQ multiplex PCR, which covered 54 Vbeta and 13 Jbeta segments. One entry per CDR3 protein, called by TCRdb with MiXCR from the immunoSEQ multiplex PCR reads. The sample has about 150,000 distinct CDR3 sequences, just under 95% seen once. Trimming took 1 base from V and 6 from J; bases not matched to a gene: 9. The germline V gene encodes CDR1 SGHRS and CDR2 YFSETQ. CDR3 length equals 18 residues. This clonotype has only one observation.

The sequenced sample was CD8+ T cells from PBMCs. V usage is TRBV5-1 and J usage is TRBJ2-1; TRBD2 aligns across 14 bases. The clonotype comes from a human donor with Susac syndrome. This CDR3 reads CASSLLPAGLAGGNEQFF. The CDR3 bases are TGCGCCAGCAGCTTGTTACCCGCCGGACTAGCGGGAGGCAATGAGCAGTTCTTC.